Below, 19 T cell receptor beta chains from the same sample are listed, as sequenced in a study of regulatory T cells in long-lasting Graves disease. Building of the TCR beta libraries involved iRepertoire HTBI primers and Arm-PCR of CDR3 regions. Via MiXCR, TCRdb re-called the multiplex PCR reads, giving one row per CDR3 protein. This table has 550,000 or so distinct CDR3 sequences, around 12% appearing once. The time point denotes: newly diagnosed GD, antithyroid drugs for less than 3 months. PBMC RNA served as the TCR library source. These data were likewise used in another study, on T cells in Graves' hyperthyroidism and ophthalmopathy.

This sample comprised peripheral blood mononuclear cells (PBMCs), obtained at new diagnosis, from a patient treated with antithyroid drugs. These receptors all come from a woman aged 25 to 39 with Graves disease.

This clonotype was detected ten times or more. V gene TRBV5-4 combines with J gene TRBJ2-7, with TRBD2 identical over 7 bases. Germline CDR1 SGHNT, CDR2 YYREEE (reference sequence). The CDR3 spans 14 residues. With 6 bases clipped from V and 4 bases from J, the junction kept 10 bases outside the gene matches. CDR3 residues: CASTREAAEYEQYF. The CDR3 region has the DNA TGTGCCAGCACCCGGGAGGCAGCTGAGTACGAGCAGTACTTC.

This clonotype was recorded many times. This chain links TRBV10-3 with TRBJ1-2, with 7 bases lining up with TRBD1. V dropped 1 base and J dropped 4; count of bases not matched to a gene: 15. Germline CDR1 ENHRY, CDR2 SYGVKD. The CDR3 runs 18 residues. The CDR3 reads CAISEFGTDRADFYGYTF. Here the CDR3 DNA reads TGTGCCATCAGTGAGTTTGGGACAGACAGGGCCGATTTCTATGGCTACACCTTC.

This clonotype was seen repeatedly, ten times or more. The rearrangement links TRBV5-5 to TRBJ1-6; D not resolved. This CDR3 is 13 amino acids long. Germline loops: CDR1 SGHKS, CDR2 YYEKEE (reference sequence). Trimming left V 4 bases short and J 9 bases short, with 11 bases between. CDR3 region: CASSVQTGSPLHF. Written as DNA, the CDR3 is TGTGCCAGCAGCGTCCAGACCGGTTCACCCCTCCACTTT.

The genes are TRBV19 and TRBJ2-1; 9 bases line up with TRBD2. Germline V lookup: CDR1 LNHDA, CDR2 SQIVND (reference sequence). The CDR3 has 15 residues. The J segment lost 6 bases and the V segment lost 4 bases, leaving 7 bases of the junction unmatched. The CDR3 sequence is CASSTGGSGGNEQFF. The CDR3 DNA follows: TGTGCCAGTAGTACCGGAGGTAGCGGGGGCAATGAGCAGTTCTTC.

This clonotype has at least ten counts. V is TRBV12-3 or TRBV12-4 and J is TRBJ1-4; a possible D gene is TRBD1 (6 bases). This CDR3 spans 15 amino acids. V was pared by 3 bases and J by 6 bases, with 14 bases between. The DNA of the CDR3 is TGTGCCAGCAGTTTGATGGGCAGGGGAGATGAAAAACTGTTTTTT. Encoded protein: CASSLMGRGDEKLFF.

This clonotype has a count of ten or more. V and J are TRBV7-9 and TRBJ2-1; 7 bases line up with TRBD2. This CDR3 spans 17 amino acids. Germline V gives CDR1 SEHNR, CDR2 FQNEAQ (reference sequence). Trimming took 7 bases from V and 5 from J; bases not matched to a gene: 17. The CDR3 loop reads CASINPRGRVQNNEQFF. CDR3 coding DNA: TGTGCCAGCATCAATCCTCGGGGGAGGGTACAGAACAATGAGCAGTTCTTC.

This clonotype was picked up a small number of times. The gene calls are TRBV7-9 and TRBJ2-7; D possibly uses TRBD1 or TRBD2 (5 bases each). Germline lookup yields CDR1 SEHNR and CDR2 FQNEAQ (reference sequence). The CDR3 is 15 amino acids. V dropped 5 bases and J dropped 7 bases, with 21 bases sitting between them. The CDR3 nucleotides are TGTGCCAGCAGCGCATCCGGGACCGAGACGCGGGAGCAGTACTTC. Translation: CASSASGTETREQYF.

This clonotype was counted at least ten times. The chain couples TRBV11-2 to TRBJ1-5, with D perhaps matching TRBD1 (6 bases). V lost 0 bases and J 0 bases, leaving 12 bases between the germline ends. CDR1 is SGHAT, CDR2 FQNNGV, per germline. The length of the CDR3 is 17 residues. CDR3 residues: CASSLDPDSYSNQPQHF. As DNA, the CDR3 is TGTGCCAGCAGCTTAGATCCGGACAGTTATAGCAATCAGCCCCAGCATTTT.

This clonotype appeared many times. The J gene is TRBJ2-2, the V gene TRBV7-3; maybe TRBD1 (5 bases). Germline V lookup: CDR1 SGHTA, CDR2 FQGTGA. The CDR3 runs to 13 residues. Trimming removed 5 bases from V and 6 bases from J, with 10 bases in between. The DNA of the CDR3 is TGTGCCAGCAGCCCCCAGGGTGCCGGGGAGCTGTTTTTT. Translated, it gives CASSPQGAGELFF.

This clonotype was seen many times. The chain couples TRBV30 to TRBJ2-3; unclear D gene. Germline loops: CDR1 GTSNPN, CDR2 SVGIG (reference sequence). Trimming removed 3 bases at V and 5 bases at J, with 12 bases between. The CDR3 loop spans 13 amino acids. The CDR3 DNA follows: TGTGCCTGGAGGGCCAGCCGCTTAGATACGCAGTATTTT. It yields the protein CAWRASRLDTQYF.

The CDR3 reads CASSGSGLALNYEQYF. CDR3 nucleotides: TGTGCCAGCAGCGGCTCGGGACTAGCGTTAAACTACGAGCAGTACTTC. V and J are TRBV13 and TRBJ2-7, with 10 nucleotides matching TRBD2. V lost 5 bases to trimming and J lost 3 bases; unmatched junction nucleotides: 10. The CDR3 has 16 amino acids. CDR1 PRHDT and CDR2 FYEKMQ come from the germline V gene (reference sequence).

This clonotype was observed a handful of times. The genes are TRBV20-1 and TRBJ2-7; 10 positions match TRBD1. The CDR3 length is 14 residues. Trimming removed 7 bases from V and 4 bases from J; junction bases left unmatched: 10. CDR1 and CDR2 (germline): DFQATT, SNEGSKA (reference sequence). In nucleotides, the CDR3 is TGCAGTGGGACGGAGGGACAGGGGAGATACGAGCAGTACTTC. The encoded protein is CSGTEGQGRYEQYF.

The CDR3 sequence is CATSDRTGELFF. CDR3 coding DNA: TGCGCCACCTCGGACAGGACCGGGGAGCTGTTTTTT. The chain uses TRBV4-3 and TRBJ2-2; 7 bases are a match to TRBD1. This CDR3 spans 12 amino acids. The trim removed 10 bases at V and 5 bases at J, leaving 4 bases unmatched. From germline, CDR1 is LGHNA and CDR2 YSLEER.

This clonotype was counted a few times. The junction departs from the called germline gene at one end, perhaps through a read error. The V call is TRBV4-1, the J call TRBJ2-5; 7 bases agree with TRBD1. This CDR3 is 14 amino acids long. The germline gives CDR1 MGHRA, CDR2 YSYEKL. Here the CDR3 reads CASSQTDRRPSQHF. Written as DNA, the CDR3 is TGCGCCAGCAGCCAAACGGACAGGCGGCCTTCCCAGCACTTC.

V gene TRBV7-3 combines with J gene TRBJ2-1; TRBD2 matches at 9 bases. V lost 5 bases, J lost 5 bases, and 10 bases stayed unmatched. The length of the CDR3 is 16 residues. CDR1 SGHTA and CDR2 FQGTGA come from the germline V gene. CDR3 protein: CASSPLGLAVDNEQFF. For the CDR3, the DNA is TGTGCCAGCAGCCCCTTGGGACTAGCAGTCGACAATGAGCAGTTCTTC.

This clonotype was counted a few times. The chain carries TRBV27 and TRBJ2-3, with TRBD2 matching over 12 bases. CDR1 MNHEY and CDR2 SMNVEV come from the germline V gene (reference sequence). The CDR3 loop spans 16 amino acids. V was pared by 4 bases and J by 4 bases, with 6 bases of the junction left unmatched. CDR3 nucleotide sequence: TGTGCCAGCAGTTACCAGACTAGCGGGAGTTCAGATACGCAGTATTTT. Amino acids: CASSYQTSGSSDTQYF.

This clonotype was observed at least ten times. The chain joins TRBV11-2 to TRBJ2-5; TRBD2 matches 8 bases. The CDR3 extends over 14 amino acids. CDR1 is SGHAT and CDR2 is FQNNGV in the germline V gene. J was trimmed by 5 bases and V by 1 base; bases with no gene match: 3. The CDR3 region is CASSLVAGPETQYF. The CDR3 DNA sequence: TGTGCCAGCAGCTTAGTAGCGGGACCGGAGACCCAGTACTTC.

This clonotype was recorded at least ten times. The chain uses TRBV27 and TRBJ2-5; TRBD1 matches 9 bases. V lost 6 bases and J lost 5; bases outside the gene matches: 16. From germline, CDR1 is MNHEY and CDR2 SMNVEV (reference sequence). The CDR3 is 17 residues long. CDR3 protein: CASSVDRGTGKWETQYF. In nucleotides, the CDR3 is TGTGCCAGCAGCGTCGACAGGGGGACGGGGAAATGGGAGACCCAGTACTTC.

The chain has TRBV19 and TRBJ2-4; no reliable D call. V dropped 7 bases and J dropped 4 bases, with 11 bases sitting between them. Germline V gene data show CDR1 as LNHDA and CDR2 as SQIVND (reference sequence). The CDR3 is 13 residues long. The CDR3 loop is CASNDDDKNIQYF. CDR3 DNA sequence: TGTGCCAGTAACGATGACGATAAAAACATTCAGTACTTC.